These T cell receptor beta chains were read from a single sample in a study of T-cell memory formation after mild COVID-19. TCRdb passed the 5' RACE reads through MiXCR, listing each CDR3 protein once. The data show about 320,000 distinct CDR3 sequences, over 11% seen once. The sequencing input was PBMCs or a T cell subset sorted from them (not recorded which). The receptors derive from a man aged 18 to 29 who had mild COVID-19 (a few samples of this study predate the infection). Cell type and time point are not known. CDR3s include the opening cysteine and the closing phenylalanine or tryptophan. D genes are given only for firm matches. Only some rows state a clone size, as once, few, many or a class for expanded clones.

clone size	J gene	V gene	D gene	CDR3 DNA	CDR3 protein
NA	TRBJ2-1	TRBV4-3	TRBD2	TGCGCCAGCAGCCAAGACAGGGCGGGGGGCCAAAATGAGCAGTTCTTC	CASSQDRAGGQNEQFF
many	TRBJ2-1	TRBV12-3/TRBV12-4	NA	TGTGCCAGCAGTTTAGAAGCGGGTCCTTACAATGAGCAGTTCTTC	CASSLEAGPYNEQFF
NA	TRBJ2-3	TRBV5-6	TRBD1	TGTGCCAGCAGGGGACAGGGGTCGTTGACAGATACGCAGTATTTT	CASRGQGSLTDTQYF
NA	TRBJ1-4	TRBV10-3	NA	TGTGCCATCAGTGAGTCTACGAAAACTAATGAAAAACTGTTTTTT	CAISESTKTNEKLFF
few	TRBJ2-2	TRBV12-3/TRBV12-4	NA	TGTGCCAGCAGCACGTACGGGGCACGTGGCACCGGGGAGCTGTTTTTT	CASSTYGARGTGELFF
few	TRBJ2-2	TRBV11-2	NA	TGTGCCAGCAGCTTAGAACCCTTGGACACCGGGGAGCTGTTTTTT	CASSLEPLDTGELFF
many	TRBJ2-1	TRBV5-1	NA	TGCGCCAGCAAGCCCCTTGGTGGGAATGACAATGAGCAGTTCTTC	CASKPLGGNDNEQFF
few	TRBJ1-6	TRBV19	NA	TGTGCCAGTAGCTCTCCGAACGTTGTTGATTCACCCCTCCACTTT	CASSSPNVVDSPLHF
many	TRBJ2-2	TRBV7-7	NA	TGTGCCAGCAGGCTACAAGTGTCTGATTCCGGGGAGCTGTTTTTT	CASRLQVSDSGELFF
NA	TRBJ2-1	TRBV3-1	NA	TGTGCCAGCAGCCGGGAGGGGGGGGCCATAGATGAGCAGTTCTTC	CASSREGGAIDEQFF
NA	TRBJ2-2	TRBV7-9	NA	TGTGCCAGCAGCTCGGAGGGGGCGAACACCGGGGAGCTGTTTTTT	CASSSEGANTGELFF
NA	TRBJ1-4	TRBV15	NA	TGTGCCACCAGCAGAGATTCAGGGTCTGAAAAACTGTTTTTT	CATSRDSGSEKLFF
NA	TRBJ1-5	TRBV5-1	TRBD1	TGCGCCAGCAGCCCCACAGAGGGGACAGCGGGACATAGCAATCAGCCCCAGCATTTT	CASSPTEGTAGHSNQPQHF
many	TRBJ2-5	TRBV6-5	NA	TGTGCCAGCAGTTACTTCAGCGGGCAAGAGACCCAGTACTTC	CASSYFSGQETQYF
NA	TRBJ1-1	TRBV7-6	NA	TGTGCCAGCAGCTTAGAAGTGGGGGTTGAAGCTTTCTTT	CASSLEVGVEAFF
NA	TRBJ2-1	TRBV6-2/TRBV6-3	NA	TGTGCCAGCAGTTTCGGGACGTCAGGTCGTGAGCAGTTCTTC	CASSFGTSGREQFF
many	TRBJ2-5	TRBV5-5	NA	TGTGCCAGCAGGACCCAGAGCGTCCAAGAGACCCAGTACTTC	CASRTQSVQETQYF
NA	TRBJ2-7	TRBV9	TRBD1	TGTGCCAGCAGCGTAGCCCCGGACAGGGTCGACGAGCAGTACTTC	CASSVAPDRVDEQYF
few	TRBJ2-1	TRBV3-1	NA	TGTGCCAGCAGCCAGTCAGGCAAGCAGTTCTTC	CASSQSGKQFF
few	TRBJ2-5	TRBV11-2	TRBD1	TGTGCCAGCAGGCGAACAGGGGCCGAGACCCAGTACTTC	CASRRTGAETQYF
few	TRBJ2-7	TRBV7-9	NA	TGTGCCAGCAGCTTAGTCGAGCAGTACTTC	CASSLVEQYF
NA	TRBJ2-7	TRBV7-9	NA	TGTGCCAGCACCGTAACCGGGACGACGGGATACGAGCAGTACTTC	CASTVTGTTGYEQYF
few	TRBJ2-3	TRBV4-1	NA	TGCGCCAGCAGCCAAGTTTGGGATACGCAGTATTTT	CASSQVWDTQYF
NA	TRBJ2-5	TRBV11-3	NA	TGTGCCAGCAGCCCCGGAGGAGCGGTGCAAGAGACCCAGTACTTC	CASSPGGAVQETQYF
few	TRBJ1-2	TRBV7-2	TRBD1	TGTGCCAGCGTCGCAGGGGGCTTCTCCCCTGGCTACACCTTC	CASVAGGFSPGYTF
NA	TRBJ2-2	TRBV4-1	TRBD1	TGCGCCAGCAGCCAGGTCGGACAGGTGAACACCGGGGAGCTGTTTTTT	CASSQVGQVNTGELFF
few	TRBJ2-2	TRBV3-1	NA	TGTGCCAGCAACCAGGCCGGGGCGGACACCGGGGAGCTGTTTTTT	CASNQAGADTGELFF
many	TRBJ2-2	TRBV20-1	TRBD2	TGCAGTGCTAGAGTTCGGGGGGGGAACACCGGGGAGCTGTTTTTT	CSARVRGGNTGELFF